This TCR beta chain came from a study of blood T cell repertoires in COVID-19 (dated by TCRdb to the early 2020s). For context, the study as a whole: Samples from collaborators originated in the United States, Italy and Spain and spanned both the acute and convalescent phases of COVID-19. The material from the prospective study consisted of cDNA or gDNA derived from T cells, B-cell-depleted T cells, or PBMCs. Subjects who had been exposed to COVID-19, were actively infected with it, or had recovered from it provided the deeply sampled blood TCRbeta repertoires that made up the dataset. The repertoires were made available in a free public database intended to serve as a resource for research on the immune response to SARS-CoV-2. Samples were obtained from the ongoing ImmuneRACE study (first 160 participants) and from 1,200 or so subjects provided by 6 global collaborators. The sample metadata nearly always contained a de-identified subject ID, COVID-19 status, age in years and sex. Where available, HLA class I and class II types were taken from metadata supplied by the sample provider and were not determined by assay-based typing. General findings and caveats noted by the study authors: How much clinical and demographic metadata was included differed by source and by participant, and the metadata was provided uncurated.

TCRbeta CDR3 regions were amplified from genomic DNA by means of the immunoSEQ Assay, a bias-controlled multiplex PCR. In the source study's methods: The number of nucleated cells in each sample was estimated from the amplification of reference gene primers within the assay. Sequence reads were collapsed and filtered to measure the absolute abundance of every unique TCRbeta CDR3 rearrangement. For each sample, productive Simpson clonality was calculated as the square root of Simpson's diversity index over productive rearrangements. This immuneACCESS table, as held by TCRdb, lists in-frame sequences with V and J called but not all clones. Of the missing ones, under half trace to an unresolved V gene in checked studies; the others have no known cause. V and J calls and clone size are as listed in that table; D and trimming were resolved from the DNA. Across this sample there are about 23,000 clones, with 85% to 95% seen only once. The ten largest clonotypes hold under 4.5% of the sample.

The CDR3 spans 16 residues, from the cysteine through the phenylalanine. Here the CDR3 DNA is all that survives: 48 bases in frame from base 1. The CDR1 and CDR2 encoded by the germline V gene (reference sequence) are MNHEY and SMNVEV. V and J are truncated by 5 bases and 7 bases respectively, leaving an intervening sequence of 24 bases. This clone occurred a few times. No cognate antigen has been identified for it. Qualities for individual bases were not recorded, and no much larger clone is one base off. The collaborating institutions used their own protocols to collect whole blood in K2EDTA tubes. For TCRbeta analysis, collaborators shipped samples in one of three forms: frozen whole blood, isolated PBMCs, or DNA extracted from either of those sample types.

The TCR comes from a woman aged 50 to 60 with active COVID-19. Sequenced: peripheral blood. This chain joins TRBV27 to TRBJ2-7; perhaps TRBD2 is the D gene, with 5 bases matching. CDR3 loop: CASSTTSTGLTREQYF. Here is the DNA: TGTGCCAGCAGTACAACTAGTACCGGCTTGACGAGGGAGCAGTACTTC.